The sequence of this T cell receptor (beta chain) was determined in a study of vaccination and CD4 T cells after COVID-19. Cultured CD4+ T cells had their DNA profiled by the Oncomine TCR Beta short-read assay. Each CDR3 protein is one row after TCRdb ran MiXCR on the PCR reads. This table has approximately 11,000 distinct CDR3 sequences, roughly 80% appearing once. In the case of this clonotype: What it binds is not known.

Treatment: roughly nine-day PBMC culture with coronavirus spike peptide pools or control peptides (ViraFEST assay). CDR3 length equals 13 residues. Per germline, CDR1 MNHNS and CDR2 SASEGT. V gave up 6 bases and J gave up 2 bases; unmatched junction bases: 1. This receptor was taken from a human donor who had recovered from COVID-19. Sequenced input: CD4+ T cells from blood, cultured in vitro. The J gene is TRBJ2-5, the V gene TRBV6-1, with 9 nucleotides matching TRBD2. In DNA form, the CDR3 reads TGTGCCAGCAGAACTAGCGGGCAAGAGACCCAGTACTTC. Translation gives CASRTSGQETQYF.